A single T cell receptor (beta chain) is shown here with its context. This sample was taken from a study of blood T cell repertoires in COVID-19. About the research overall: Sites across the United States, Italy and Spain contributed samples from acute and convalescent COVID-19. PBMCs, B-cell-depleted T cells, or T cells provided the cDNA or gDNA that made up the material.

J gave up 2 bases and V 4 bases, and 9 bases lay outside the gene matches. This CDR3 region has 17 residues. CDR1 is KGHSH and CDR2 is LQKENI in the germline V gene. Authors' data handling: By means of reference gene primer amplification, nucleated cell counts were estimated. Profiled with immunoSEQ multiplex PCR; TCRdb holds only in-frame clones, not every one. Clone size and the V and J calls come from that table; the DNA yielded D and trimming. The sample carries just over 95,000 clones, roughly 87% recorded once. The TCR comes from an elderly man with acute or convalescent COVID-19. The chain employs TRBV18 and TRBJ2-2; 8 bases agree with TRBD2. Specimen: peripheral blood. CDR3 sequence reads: CASSRLAGQDNTGELFF. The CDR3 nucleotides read TGTGCCAGCTCACGGTTAGCGGGGCAGGACAACACCGGGGAGCTGTTTTTT.